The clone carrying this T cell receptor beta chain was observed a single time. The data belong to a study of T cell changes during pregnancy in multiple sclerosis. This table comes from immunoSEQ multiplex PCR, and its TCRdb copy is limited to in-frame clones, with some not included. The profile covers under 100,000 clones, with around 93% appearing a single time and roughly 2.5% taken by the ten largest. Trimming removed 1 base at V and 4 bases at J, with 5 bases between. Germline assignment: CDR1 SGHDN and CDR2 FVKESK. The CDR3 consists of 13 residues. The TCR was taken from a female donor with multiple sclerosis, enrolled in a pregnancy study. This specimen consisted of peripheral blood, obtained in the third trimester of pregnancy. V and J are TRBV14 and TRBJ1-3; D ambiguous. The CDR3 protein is CASSQVMGNTIYF. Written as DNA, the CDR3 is TGTGCCAGCAGCCAAGTCATGGGAAACACCATATATTTT.